This T cell receptor (beta chain) was captured in a study of CD8 T cells in ankylosing spondylitis. Study-level results: Characteristic, it appeared, of ankylosing spondylitis blood was a TCR beta motif of 7 or 8 highly homologous variants.

MiXCR, applied by TCRdb to the 5' RACE reads, yields one record per CDR3 protein. Here the sample spans roughly 180,000 distinct CDR3 sequences, 13% being singletons. With regard to this clonotype: Its antigen is unknown.

The CDR3 contains 17 residues. V was pared by 4 bases and J by 4 bases, with 14 bases of the junction left unmatched. Germline V lookup: CDR1 MGHRA, CDR2 YSYEKL. The genes are TRBV4-1 and TRBJ1-1, with TRBD1 identical over 8 bases. Sequencing input: blood, either unsorted or a sorted T cell fraction (not recorded which). The source of this sequence is a male donor with ankylosing spondylitis or in good health (not recorded which). The CDR3 bases are TGCGCCAGCAGCCGTTCGGGACAGGCCCCCCTGAGCACTGAAGCTTTCTTT. Encoded protein: CASSRSGQAPLSTEAFF.